Detailed here is one TCR beta chain. The antigen is unknown. This table comes from immunoSEQ multiplex PCR, and its TCRdb copy is limited to in-frame clones, with some not included. The sample has some 410,000 clones; around 92% are singletons. Looked up from germline, CDR1 is SGHTA and CDR2 is FQGNSA. With 5 bases clipped from V and 1 base from J, the junction kept 6 bases outside the gene matches. The CDR3 totals 15 residues. The data are from a study of Ad26.COV2.S vaccination and SARS-CoV-2 variants. Study-wide results and limits: The TCR-based breadth and depth measures might underestimate overall T cell responses.

The sample's treatment: roughly 18 received Ad26.COV2.S at low or high dose, single or two shots; roughly five received placebo; per-sample allocation not given. Following the first vaccine or placebo injection, samples were taken on day 63. Boston supplied an adult donor aged 18-55 years. The TCR was taken from a person between 18 and 59 years old who received the Ad26.COV2.S COVID-19 vaccine or a placebo. V gene TRBV7-2 combines with J gene TRBJ2-3; 7 bases are a match to TRBD1. Source: peripheral blood, taken in a trial of Ad26.COV2.S vaccine versus placebo. CDR3 nucleotide sequence: TGTGCCAGCAGCCGGACAGGAGGACGCACAGATACGCAGTATTTT. Its translation is CASSRTGGRTDTQYF.